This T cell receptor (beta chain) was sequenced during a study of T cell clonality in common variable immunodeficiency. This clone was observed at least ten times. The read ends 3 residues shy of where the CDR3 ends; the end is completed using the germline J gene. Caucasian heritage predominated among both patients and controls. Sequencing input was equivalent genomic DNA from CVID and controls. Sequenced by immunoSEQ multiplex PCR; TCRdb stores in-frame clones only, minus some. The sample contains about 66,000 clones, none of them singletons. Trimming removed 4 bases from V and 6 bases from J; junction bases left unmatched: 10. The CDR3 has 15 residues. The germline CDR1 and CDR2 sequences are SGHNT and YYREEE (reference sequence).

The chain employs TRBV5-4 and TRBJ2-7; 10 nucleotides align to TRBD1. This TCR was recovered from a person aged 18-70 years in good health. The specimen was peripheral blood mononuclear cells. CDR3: CASSGAGTGVSEQYF. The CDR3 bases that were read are TGTGCCAGCAGCGGGGCCGGGACAGGGGTTTCCGAG. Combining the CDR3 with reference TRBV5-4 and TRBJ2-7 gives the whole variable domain ETGVTQSPTHLIKTRGQQVTLRCSSQSGHNTVSWYQQALGQGPQFIFQYYREEENGRGNFPPRFSGLQFPNYSSELNVNALELDDSALYLCASSGAGTGVSEQYFGPGTRLTVT.